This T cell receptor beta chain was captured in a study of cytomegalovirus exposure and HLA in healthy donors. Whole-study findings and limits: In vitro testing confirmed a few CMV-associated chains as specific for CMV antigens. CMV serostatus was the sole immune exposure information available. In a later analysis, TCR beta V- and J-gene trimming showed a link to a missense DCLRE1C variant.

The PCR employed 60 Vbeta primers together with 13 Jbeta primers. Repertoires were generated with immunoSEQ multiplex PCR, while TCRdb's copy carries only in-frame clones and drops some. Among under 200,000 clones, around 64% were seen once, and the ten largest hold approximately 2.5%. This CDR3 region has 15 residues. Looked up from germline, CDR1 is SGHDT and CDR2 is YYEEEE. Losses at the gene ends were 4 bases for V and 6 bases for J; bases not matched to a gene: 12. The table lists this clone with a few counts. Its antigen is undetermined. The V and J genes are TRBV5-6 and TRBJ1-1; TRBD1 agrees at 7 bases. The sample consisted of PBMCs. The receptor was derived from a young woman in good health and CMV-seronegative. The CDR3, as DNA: TGTGCCAGCAGCGATACCACAGGGGTAATCGCTGAAGCTTTCTTT. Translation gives CASSDTTGVIAEAFF.